Given below is one TCR beta chain in context. Its antigen is not identified. The CDR3 sequence is 13 residues long. Trimming took 5 bases from V and 3 from J, leaving 11 bases between them. Looked up from germline, CDR1 is MNHEY and CDR2 is SVGAGI. The source of the sample is a study of beta chain features in type 1 diabetes. About the research overall: Sorted cells, roughly 100,000,000 in number, were examined across all samples. Overall study findings and caveats: Moderate but significant shortening of TCRB CDR3s was recorded in all four CD4+ subsets from Type 1 diabetes patients. Healthy donors had naive, central memory and Treg TCRB repertoires that appeared less similar than those seen among patients.

Every isolated RNA sample was fully reverse transcribed, so sequencing captured expressed TCRB transcripts. About 3.57 million reads per sample on average were obtained from naive, central memory and regulatory T cell samples. The method was immunoSEQ multiplex PCR; TCRdb's version includes in-frame clones alone and lacks a portion of them. The sample lists about 170,000 clones, 7.8% seen once, with roughly 0.97% in the top ten. This clonotype was obtained from a woman in her thirties or forties with type 1 diabetes. Sequencing used central memory CD4+ T cells from blood. The chain has TRBV6-5 and TRBJ2-7; D remains unclear. CDR3 in amino acids: CASSNPPVYEQYF. In nucleotides, the CDR3 is TGTGCCAGCAGTAACCCACCAGTCTACGAGCAGTACTTC.